This T cell receptor beta chain appears in the sequencing data of a study of T cell responses to AZD1222 COVID-19 vaccine. Turning to the study itself: Samples with a second dose at about 4 or about 12 weeks were pooled together. Study-wide findings and caveats: Breadth and depth of Spike-specific TCRs rose after two AZD1222 doses. In a largely white British group with more females than males, clonal diversity was possibly underestimated.

TCRdb's copy holds only in-frame clones and misses some; the assay was immunoSEQ multiplex PCR. There are 56,000 or so clones in the sample; over 75% occur only once, and roughly 15% lies in the top ten. Of note for this clone: Antigen unknown.

V was pared by 5 bases and J by 7 bases, with 15 bases between. The CDR3 consists of 15 residues. Germline assignment: CDR1 SGHAT and CDR2 FQNNGV. This TCR derives from an adult in good health. This rearrangement joins TRBV11-2 to TRBJ1-6; D is unclear. Specimen: peripheral blood, collected on day 0 of AZD1222 vaccination. The CDR3 here is CASSTLQERNSPLHF. The DNA of the CDR3 is TGTGCCAGCAGCACCTTGCAGGAAAGGAATTCACCCCTCCACTTT.